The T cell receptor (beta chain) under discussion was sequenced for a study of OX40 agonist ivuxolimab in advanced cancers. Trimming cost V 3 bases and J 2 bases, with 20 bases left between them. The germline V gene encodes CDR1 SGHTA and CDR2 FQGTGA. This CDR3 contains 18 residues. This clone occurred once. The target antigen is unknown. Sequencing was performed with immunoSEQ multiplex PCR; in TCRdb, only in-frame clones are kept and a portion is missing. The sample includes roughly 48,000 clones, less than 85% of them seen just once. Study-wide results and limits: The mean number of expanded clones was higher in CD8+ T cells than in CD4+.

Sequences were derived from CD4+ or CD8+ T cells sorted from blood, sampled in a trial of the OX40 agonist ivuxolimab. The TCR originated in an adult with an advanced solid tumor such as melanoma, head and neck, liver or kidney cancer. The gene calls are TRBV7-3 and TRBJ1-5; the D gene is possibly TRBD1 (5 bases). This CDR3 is CASSLTWQGRVGNQPQHF. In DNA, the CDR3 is TGTGCCAGCAGCTTGACTTGGCAGGGTCGGGTAGGCAATCAGCCCCAGCATTTT.